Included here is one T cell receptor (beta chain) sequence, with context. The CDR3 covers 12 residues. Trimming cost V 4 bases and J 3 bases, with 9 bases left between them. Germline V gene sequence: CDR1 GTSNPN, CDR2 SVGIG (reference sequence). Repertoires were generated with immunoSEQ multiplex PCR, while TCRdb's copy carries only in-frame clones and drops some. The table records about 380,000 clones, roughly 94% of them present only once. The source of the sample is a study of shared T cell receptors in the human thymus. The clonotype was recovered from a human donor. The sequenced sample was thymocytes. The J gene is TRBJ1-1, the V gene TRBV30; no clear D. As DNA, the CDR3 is TGTGCCTGGACAGTTGAGCACACTGAAGCTTTCTTT. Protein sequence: CAWTVEHTEAFF.